This T cell receptor beta chain stems from a study of blood T cell repertoires in COVID-19. Study at large: The United States, Italy and Spain were the sources of the acute and convalescent COVID-19 samples. Sources were T cells, B-cell-depleted T cells, or PBMCs; the material itself was cDNA or gDNA.

In the authors' methods: Reference gene primer amplification gave estimated nucleated cell counts. Measured with immunoSEQ multiplex PCR; TCRdb has only the in-frame clones, and not every one. The V and J calls and clone size are taken from that table; D and trimming were inferred from the DNA. The sample includes about 190,000 clones, about 88% of them seen just once. The CDR3 is 13 amino acids. Trimming took 0 bases from V and 8 from J, leaving 9 bases between them. Germline lookup yields CDR1 LGHNA and CDR2 YSLEER. The J gene is TRBJ2-3, the V gene TRBV4-3; perhaps TRBD1 as D (5 bases). This TCR was sampled from a man between 65 and 85 years old with active or convalescent COVID-19. Sequencing was performed on peripheral blood. The CDR3 reads CASSQEQAVTQYF. CDR3 sequence (DNA): TGCGCCAGCAGCCAAGAACAGGCTGTTACGCAGTATTTT.